Listed below are T cell receptor beta chains from one sample, sequenced in a study of CD8+ T cells in alopecia areata. The data were produced by immunoSEQ multiplex PCR, yet TCRdb's version contains in-frame clones alone and is incomplete. The sample carries roughly 190,000 clones, 45% to 65% recorded once. This specimen consisted of CD4+ T cells sorted from blood, obtained at week 4, from a patient treated with tofacitinib. Receptor source: a human donor with alopecia areata. CDR3s include the opening cysteine and the closing phenylalanine or tryptophan. D genes are given only for firm matches. Size tells how often a clone was seen (once, few, many) or the class of an expanded clone, and some rows leave it out.

size | J | V | D | DNA | CDR3
- | TRBJ1-1 | TRBV15 | TRBD1 | TGTGCCACCAGCAAAGGGGGCGCATCTGAAGCTTTCTTT | CATSKGGASEAFF
few | TRBJ2-2 | TRBV29-1 | TRBD1 | TGCAGCGTGGGCCCCCGGACAGGGGCGAACACCGGGGAGCTGTTTTTT | CSVGPRTGANTGELFF
few | TRBJ1-6 | TRBV18 | TRBD1 | TGTGCCAGCTCACCCCGACAGGGGGACTCACCCCTCCACTTT | CASSPRQGDSPLHF
- | TRBJ2-1 | TRBV7-2 | - | TGTGCCAGCAGCTTATTCGCCAGATACAATGAGCAGTTCTTC | CASSLFARYNEQFF
once | TRBJ1-4 | TRBV29-1 | - | TGCAGCGTTGGCGAAACAGTTGGAAAACTGTTTTTT | CSVGETVGKLFF
- | TRBJ2-7 | TRBV5-4 | - | TGTGCCAGCAGCACCGGACAGAACCTCTACGAGCAGTACTTC | CASSTGQNLYEQYF
- | TRBJ1-2 | TRBV5-1 | - | TGCGCCAGCAGCTTGGATTACGGCTATGGCTACACCTTC | CASSLDYGYGYTF
- | TRBJ2-5 | TRBV29-1 | - | TGCAGCCTCACACAGGGACGCACCCAAGAGACCCAGTACTTC | CSLTQGRTQETQYF
- | TRBJ1-6 | TRBV9 | TRBD1 | TGTGCCAGCAGCAGAGGACAGGTGAATAATTCACCCCTCCACTTT | CASSRGQVNNSPLHF
few | TRBJ2-7 | TRBV28 | - | TGTGCCAGCAGTTCCCCTTACGAGCAGTACTTC | CASSSPYEQYF
- | TRBJ1-2 | TRBV4-1 | - | TGCGCCAGCAGCCAAGCCTACGGCCCGGGCTATGGCTACACCTTC | CASSQAYGPGYGYTF
- | TRBJ1-2 | TRBV5-4 | - | TGTGCCAGCAGCTCGCCGGGCAGGGAGGATGGCTACACCTTC | CASSSPGREDGYTF
- | TRBJ1-2 | TRBV29-1 | - | TGCAGCGCAGGGGAATCCAACTATGGCTACACCTTC | CSAGESNYGYTF
once | TRBJ2-2 | TRBV30 | - | TGTGCCTGGAACCCTCATCGGGGCACCGGGGAGCTGTTTTTT | CAWNPHRGTGELFF
once | TRBJ2-7 | TRBV5-1 | TRBD1 | TGCGCCAGCAGCAACGGTCGAGGGGGCCCCTTCCACGAGCAGTACTTC | CASSNGRGGPFHEQYF
- | TRBJ2-3 | TRBV29-1 | TRBD1 | TGCAGCGTGCCAGCTACGGGACAGGGTTACATGAACACAGATACGCAGTATTTT | CSVPATGQGYMNTDTQYF
- | TRBJ2-2 | TRBV23-1 | TRBD2 | TGCGCCAGCCCCCGAGGGATAGCGGGGAACACCGGGGAGCTGTTTTTT | CASPRGIAGNTGELFF
- | TRBJ2-1 | TRBV7-9 | - | TGTGCCAGCAGTCCAGACGAGGGGCATGAGCAGTTCTTC | CASSPDEGHEQFF
- | TRBJ2-7 | TRBV20-1 | - | TGCAGTGCTAGAGTCCAGAACCTACGGTACTTC | CSARVQNLRYF
- | TRBJ2-3 | TRBV27 | - | TGTGCCAGCAGTTTAAGGTCGGGCAGACCCACAGATACGCAGTATTTT | CASSLRSGRPTDTQYF
- | TRBJ1-2 | TRBV30 | - | TGTGCCTCCCTCCCGGACAGTAGTTTTGGCTACACCTTC | CASLPDSSFGYTF
few | TRBJ1-2 | TRBV27 | TRBD1 | TGTGCCAGCAGTTCCGGGACAGGGCTGACAAGAAACTATGGCTACACCTTC | CASSSGTGLTRNYGYTF
- | TRBJ1-6 | TRBV10-3 | - | TGTGCCATCAGTGTTGGCCAGGGGATTTCACCCCTCCACTTT | CAISVGQGISPLHF
few | TRBJ2-3 | TRBV28 | - | TGTGCCAGCAGTGTGGCGGGGGCGACTAGCACAGATACGCAGTATTTT | CASSVAGATSTDTQYF
few | TRBJ1-4 | TRBV7-9 | - | TGTGCCAGCAGCGAGAGGGGGTCTAATGAAAAACTGTTTTTT | CASSERGSNEKLFF
few | TRBJ2-2 | TRBV5-1 | TRBD1 | TGCGCCAGCAGCATCCGACAGGGGGCCGCCGGGGAGCTGTTTTTT | CASSIRQGAAGELFF
- | TRBJ1-2 | TRBV2 | - | TGTGCCAGCAATGTAATCATACTCTATGGCTACACCTTC | CASNVIILYGYTF
- | TRBJ2-7 | TRBV7-9 | TRBD1 | TGTGCCAGCAGCCAGGGACAGGCGTCGTCCGAGCAGTACTTC | CASSQGQASSEQYF
- | TRBJ2-7 | TRBV29-1 | TRBD2 | TGCAGCGTTGAAGATCGGACTAGCGACGAGCAGTACTTC | CSVEDRTSDEQYF
- | TRBJ1-1 | TRBV5-4 | - | TGTGCCAGCAGCCTGCGGGGGGAGAACACTGAAGCTTTCTTT | CASSLRGENTEAFF
- | TRBJ2-3 | TRBV7-2 | TRBD2 | TGTGCCAGCAGCCGGGGGGTCTCTAGCACAGATACGCAGTATTTT | CASSRGVSSTDTQYF
few | TRBJ1-3 | TRBV12-5 | TRBD1 | TGTGCTAGTGGTGGACAGGGGACTGGAAACACCATATATTTT | CASGGQGTGNTIYF
- | TRBJ1-2 | TRBV7-8 | - | TGTGCCAGCAGCTTAGCCCTGAACTATGGCTACACCTTC | CASSLALNYGYTF
- | TRBJ2-5 | TRBV4-2 | TRBD1 | TGTGCCAGCAGCCAAGATCTCTCCGGGACAGGGAATCAGGAGACCCAGTACTTC | CASSQDLSGTGNQETQYF